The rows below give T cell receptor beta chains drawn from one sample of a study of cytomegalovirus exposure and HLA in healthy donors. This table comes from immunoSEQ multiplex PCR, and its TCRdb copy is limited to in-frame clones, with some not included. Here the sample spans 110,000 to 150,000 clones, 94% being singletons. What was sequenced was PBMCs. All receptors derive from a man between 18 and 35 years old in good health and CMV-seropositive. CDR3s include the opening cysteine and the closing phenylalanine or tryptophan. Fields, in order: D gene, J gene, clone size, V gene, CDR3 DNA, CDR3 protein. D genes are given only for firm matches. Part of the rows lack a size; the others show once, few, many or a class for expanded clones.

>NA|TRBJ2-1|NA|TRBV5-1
TGCGCCAGCAGCTGGGGCGGCGGATCCTACAATGAGCAGTTCTTC
CASSWGGGSYNEQFF
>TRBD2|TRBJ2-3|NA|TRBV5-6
TGTGCCAGCAGCTTGGCCATAGCGGGAGGGGCAGATACGCAGTATTTT
CASSLAIAGGADTQYF
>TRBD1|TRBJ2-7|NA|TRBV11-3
TGTGCCAGCAGCAAACAGGGGGGAGACGAGCAGTACTTC
CASSKQGGDEQYF
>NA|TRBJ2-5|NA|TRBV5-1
TGCGCCAGCAGCCCAGGTGGCAGGGGAGAGACCCAGTACTTC
CASSPGGRGETQYF
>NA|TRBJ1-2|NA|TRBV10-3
TGTGCCATCGGGGGACAACAGGGTGGTGGCTACACCTTC
CAIGGQQGGGYTF
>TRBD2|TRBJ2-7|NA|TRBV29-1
TGCAGCGTAGGCACGGCGGGAGGTTACCACGAGCAGTACTTC
CSVGTAGGYHEQYF
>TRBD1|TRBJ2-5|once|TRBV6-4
TGTGCCAGCAGTGATATAAGGGGGCTCGGGAAAGGACAAGAGACCCAGTACTTC
CASSDIRGLGKGQETQYF
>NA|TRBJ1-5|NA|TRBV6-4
TGTGCCAGCAGTGAAACAGCTAATCAGCCCCAGCATTTT
CASSETANQPQHF
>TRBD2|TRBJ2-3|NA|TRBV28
TGTGCCAGCAGTCCCCACGGGGGCGGGAGGGGCGCAGATACGCAGTATTTT
CASSPHGGGRGADTQYF
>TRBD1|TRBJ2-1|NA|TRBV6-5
TGTGCCAGCAGTTACCCGGGACAGAACAATGAGCAGTTCTTC
CASSYPGQNNEQFF
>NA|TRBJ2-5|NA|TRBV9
TGTGCCAGCAGCGCCGCTAGTAACGGAGAGACCCAGTACTTC
CASSAASNGETQYF
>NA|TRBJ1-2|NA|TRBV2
TGTGCCAGCAGTGAAGCGCTGCATCAGGCCCCCTATGGCTACACCTTC
CASSEALHQAPYGYTF
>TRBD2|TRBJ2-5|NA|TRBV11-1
TGTGCCAGCAGCTCCTCCGGGACTAGCGGGAGCGAGACCCAGTACTTC
CASSSSGTSGSETQYF
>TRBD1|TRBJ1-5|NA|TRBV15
TGTGCCACCAGCAGAGATCTTGGGACAGGGGTTAATCAGCCCCAGCATTTT
CATSRDLGTGVNQPQHF
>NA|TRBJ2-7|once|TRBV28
TGTGCCAGCACCCACAGGGCCCAGGGGAAGTACTTC
CASTHRAQGKYF
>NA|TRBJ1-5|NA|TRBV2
TGTGCCAGCAGTCATGAACAGGAACTCAATCAGCCCCAGCATTTT
CASSHEQELNQPQHF
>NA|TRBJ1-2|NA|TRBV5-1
TGCGCCAGCAGCTTGGTTGGGGGCCCGAGGAACTATGGCTACACCTTC
CASSLVGGPRNYGYTF
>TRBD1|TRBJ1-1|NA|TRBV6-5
TGTGCCAGCACCGGGACAGGGAACACTGAAGCTTTCTTT
CASTGTGNTEAFF
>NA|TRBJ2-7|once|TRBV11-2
TGTGCCAGCAGCTTAGATGAAGATAAAGGTGCGGGAAGACAGCGCTACGAGCAGTACTTC
CASSLDEDKGAGRQRYEQYF
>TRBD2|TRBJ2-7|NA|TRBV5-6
TGTGCCAGCAGCTTGATTCGCCGGGGGTATGCGGGAGTAAGCGGCGAGCAGTACTTC
CASSLIRRGYAGVSGEQYF
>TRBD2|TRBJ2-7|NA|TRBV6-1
TGTGCCAGCAGTGAAAAAGCGGGAGGGTCCTACGAGCAGTACTTC
CASSEKAGGSYEQYF
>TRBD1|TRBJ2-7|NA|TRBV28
TGTGCCAGCAGTTCATCCGGGACAGGGACCTACGAGCAGTACTTC
CASSSSGTGTYEQYF
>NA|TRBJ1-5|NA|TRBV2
TGTGCCAGCAGCCTTCATCAGCCCCAGCATTTT
CASSLHQPQHF
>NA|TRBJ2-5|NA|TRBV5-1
TGCGCCAGCAGCGCCGGACAGTGGGAGACCCAGTACTTC
CASSAGQWETQYF
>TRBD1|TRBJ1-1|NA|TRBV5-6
TGTGCCAGCAGCGAAACAGGGGTTCGGGACACTGAAGCTTTCTTT
CASSETGVRDTEAFF
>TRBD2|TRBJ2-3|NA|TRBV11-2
TGTGCCAGCAGCTTAGGAGCGATAGCGGGAGGGCGTGATACGCAGTATTTT
CASSLGAIAGGRDTQYF
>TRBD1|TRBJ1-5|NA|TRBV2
TGTGCCGGAACTCAGGGGGCAGGTCAGCCCCAGCATTTT
CAGTQGAGQPQHF
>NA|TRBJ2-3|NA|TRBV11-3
TGTGCCAGCAGCTTAGGGCCACGAGATACGCAGTATTTT
CASSLGPRDTQYF
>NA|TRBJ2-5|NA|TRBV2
TGTGCCAGCAAATACTACCAAGAGACCCAGTACTTC
CASKYYQETQYF
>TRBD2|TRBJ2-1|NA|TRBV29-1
TGCAGCGCTGGAGGACTAGCGGGAGGCCGGGGGAGGTTTAACTACAATGAGCAGTTCTTC
CSAGGLAGGRGRFNYNEQFF
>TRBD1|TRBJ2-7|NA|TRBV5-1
TGCGCCAGCAGCTTGTGGGGACAGGGCGTACTCGAGCAGTACTTC
CASSLWGQGVLEQYF
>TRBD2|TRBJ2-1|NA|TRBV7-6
TGTGCCAGCAGCTTAAGGGCGGGAGATTTCTACAATGAGCAGTTCTTC
CASSLRAGDFYNEQFF
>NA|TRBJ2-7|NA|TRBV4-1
TGCGCCAGCAGCCAAGTAGCCGATAGCTCCTACGAGCAGTACTTC
CASSQVADSSYEQYF
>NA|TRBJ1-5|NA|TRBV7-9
TGTGCCAGCAGCTTAGGTGCAAGAGATCAGCCCCAGCATTTT
CASSLGARDQPQHF
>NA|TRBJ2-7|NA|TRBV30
TGTGCCTGGAGTGCCGAGGCGGTCTCCTACGAGCAGTACTTC
CAWSAEAVSYEQYF
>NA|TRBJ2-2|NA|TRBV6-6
TGTGCCAGCAGCCAGGGGATCAGCGGGGAGCTGTTTTTT
CASSQGISGELFF